This T cell receptor (beta chain) appears in the sequencing data of a study of synovial regulatory T cells in juvenile arthritis. CDR1 and CDR2 (germline): LNHDA, SQIVND (reference sequence). This CDR3 spans 15 amino acids. The DNA is unrecorded. As to this clone: Its specificity is unknown.

Study-wide results and caveats: Inflammation-associated Treg cells in blood had less TCR diversity than the remaining blood Treg cells. Across patients, iaTreg TCR repertoires were mostly private, partly shared with synovial Teff and blood CPL.

This table comes from immunoSEQ multiplex PCR, and its TCRdb copy is limited to in-frame clones, with some not included. This table lists 10,000 or so clones. The receptor comes from a donor aged 2 to 35 with juvenile idiopathic arthritis. The sequencing sample was made of Treg cells from blood. Subset defined: remaining (HLA-DR-negative) circulating blood Treg cells. The V and J genes are TRBV19 and TRBJ2-7; as DNA is missing, the TRBD2 call by TCRdb cannot be tested. The CDR3 sequence is CASSIAGGEVYEQYF.